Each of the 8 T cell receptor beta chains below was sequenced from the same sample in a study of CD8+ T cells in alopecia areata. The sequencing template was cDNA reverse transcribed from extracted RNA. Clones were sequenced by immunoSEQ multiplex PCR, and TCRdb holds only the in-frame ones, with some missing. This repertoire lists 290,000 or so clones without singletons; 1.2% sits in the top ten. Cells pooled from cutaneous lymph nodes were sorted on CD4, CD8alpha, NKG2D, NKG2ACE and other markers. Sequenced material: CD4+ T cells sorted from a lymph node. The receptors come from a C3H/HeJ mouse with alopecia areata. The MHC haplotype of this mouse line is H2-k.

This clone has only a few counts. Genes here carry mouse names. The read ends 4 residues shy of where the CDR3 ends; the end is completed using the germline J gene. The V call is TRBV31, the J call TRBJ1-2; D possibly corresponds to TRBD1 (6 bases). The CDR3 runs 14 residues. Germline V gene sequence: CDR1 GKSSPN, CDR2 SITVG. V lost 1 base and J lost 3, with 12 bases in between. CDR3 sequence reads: CAWSRGQGDSDYTF. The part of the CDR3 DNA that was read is TGTGCCTGGAGTCGGGGACAAGGGGACTCC.

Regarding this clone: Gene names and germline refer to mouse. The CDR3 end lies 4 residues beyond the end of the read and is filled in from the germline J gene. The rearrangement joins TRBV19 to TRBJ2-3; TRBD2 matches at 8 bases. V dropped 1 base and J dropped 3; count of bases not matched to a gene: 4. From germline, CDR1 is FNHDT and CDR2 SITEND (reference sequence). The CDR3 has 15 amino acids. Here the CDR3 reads CASSITAGGAETLYF. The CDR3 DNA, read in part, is TGTGCCAGCAGTATAACGGCTGGGGGGGCAGAA.

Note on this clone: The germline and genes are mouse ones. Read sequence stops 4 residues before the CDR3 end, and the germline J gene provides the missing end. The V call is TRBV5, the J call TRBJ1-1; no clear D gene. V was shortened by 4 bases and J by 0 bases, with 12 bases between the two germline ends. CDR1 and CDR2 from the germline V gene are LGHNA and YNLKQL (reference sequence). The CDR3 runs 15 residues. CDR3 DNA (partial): TGTGCCAGCAGCCCCGGCAGGACTGCAAACACA. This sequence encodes CASSPGRTANT. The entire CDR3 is CASSPGRTANTEVFF.

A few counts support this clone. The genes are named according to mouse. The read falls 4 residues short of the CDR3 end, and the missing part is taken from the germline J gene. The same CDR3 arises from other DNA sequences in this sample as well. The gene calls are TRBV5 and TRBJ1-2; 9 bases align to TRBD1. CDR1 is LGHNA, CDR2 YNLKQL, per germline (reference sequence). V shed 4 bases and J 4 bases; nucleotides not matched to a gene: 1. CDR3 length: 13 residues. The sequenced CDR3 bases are TGTGCCAGCAGCCCGACAGGGGGCTCC. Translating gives CASSPTGGS. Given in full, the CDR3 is CASSPTGGSDYTF.

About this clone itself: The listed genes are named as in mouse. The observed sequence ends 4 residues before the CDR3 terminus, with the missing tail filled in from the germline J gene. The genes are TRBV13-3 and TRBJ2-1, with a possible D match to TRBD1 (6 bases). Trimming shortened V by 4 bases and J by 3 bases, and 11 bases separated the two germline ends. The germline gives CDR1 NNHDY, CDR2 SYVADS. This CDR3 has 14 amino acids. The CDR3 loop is CASSPQGPYAEQFF. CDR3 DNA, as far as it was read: TGTGCCAGCAGTCCCCAGGGGCCCTATGCT.

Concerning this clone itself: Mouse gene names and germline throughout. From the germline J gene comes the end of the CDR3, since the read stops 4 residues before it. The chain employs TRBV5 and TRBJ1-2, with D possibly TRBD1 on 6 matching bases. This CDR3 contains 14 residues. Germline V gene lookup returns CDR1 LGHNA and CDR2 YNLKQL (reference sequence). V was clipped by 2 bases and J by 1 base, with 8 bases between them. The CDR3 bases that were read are TGTGCCAGCAGCCAACTGGACAGAAACTCC. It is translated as CASSQLDRNS. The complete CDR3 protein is CASSQLDRNSDYTF.

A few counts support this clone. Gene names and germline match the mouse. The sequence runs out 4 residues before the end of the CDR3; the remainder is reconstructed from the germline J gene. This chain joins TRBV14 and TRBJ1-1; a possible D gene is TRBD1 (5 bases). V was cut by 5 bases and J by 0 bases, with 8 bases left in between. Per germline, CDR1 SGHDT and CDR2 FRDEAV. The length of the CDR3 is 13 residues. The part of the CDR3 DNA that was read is TGTGCCAGCAGATCGGGACAGAACACA. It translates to CASRSGQNT. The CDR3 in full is CASRSGQNTEVFF.

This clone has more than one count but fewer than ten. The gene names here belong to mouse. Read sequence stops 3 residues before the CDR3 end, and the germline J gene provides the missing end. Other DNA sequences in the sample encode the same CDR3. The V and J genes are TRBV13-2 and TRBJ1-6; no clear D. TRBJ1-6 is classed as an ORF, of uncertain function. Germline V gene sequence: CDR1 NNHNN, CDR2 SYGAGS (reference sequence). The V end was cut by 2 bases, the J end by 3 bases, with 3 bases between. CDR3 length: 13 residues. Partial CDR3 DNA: TGTGCCAGCGGTGACATCTATAATTCGCCC. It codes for CASGDIYNSP. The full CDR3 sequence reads CASGDIYNSPLYF.